This T cell receptor (beta chain) was sequenced in a study of cytomegalovirus exposure and HLA in healthy donors. Overall study context: Tens of millions of unique TCRs, all from HLA-typed donors, were included in an early release of the data. Study-wide findings and caveats: Generally TCR sequences proved uncommon, though certain public TCRs appeared in numerous donors.

CDR1 and CDR2 from the germline V gene are GTSNPN and SVGIG (reference sequence). The CDR3 has 16 amino acids. Trimming removed 2 bases from V and 4 bases from J; junction bases left unmatched: 10. 60 Vbeta and 13 Jbeta primers were used in PCR. The assay was immunoSEQ multiplex PCR, and TCRdb's table has in-frame clones only and misses some. The profile shows approximately 37,000 clones, just under 75% of them singletons. Notes on this clone: Its antigen is currently unknown.

This receptor was taken from a man aged 25-45 years in good health and CMV-seronegative. This chain uses TRBV30 with TRBJ2-4; 8 bases align to TRBD1. The sequenced material came from PBMCs. CDR3 in amino acids: CAWSLWTGPQKNIQYF. DNA for the CDR3: TGTGCCTGGAGTCTCTGGACAGGGCCCCAAAAAAACATTCAGTACTTC. Complete variable domain (other parts from reference TRBV30 and TRBJ2-4): SQTIHQWPATLVQPVGSPLSLECTVEGTSNPNLYWYRQAAGRGLQLLFYSVGIGQISSEVPQNLSASRPQDRQFILSSKKLLLSDSGFYLCAWSLWTGPQKNIQYFGAGTRLSVL.